Following are 5 T cell receptor beta chains from one sample sequenced in a study of shared clonotypes between healthy human individuals. Produced via immunoSEQ multiplex PCR; TCRdb's table is partial and in-frame only. The sample includes some 1,400,000 clones, over 95% seen only once; the top ten take 1.2%. What was sequenced was naive CD4+ T cells sorted from blood. Sample subset: CD45RA+ positively selected. The receptor set was obtained from a man aged 25-40 years in good health.

Note on this clone: Other DNA sequences from this sample encode an identical CDR3 as well. This sequence joins TRBV28 and TRBJ1-1, with D perhaps TRBD1 (5 bases). The CDR3 runs 14 residues. V was cut by 4 bases and J by 1 base, with 10 bases left in between. Per germline, CDR1 MDHEN and CDR2 SYDVKM. CDR3 protein: CASSSGGTNTEAFF. The CDR3 DNA reads TGTGCCAGCAGTTCGGGGGGAACGAACACTGAAGCTTTCTTT. The full variable domain, its missing parts supplied by reference TRBV28 and TRBJ1-1, is DVKVTQSSRYLVKRTGEKVFLECVQDMDHENMFWYRQDPGLGLRLIYFSYDVKMKEKGDIPEGYSVSREKKERFSLILESASTNQTSMYLCASSSGGTNTEAFFGQGTRLTVV.

The V call is TRBV15, the J call TRBJ2-5, with 16 bases identical to TRBD2. Germline lookup yields CDR1 LNHNV and CDR2 YYDKDF (reference sequence). The trim removed 4 bases at V and 5 bases at J, leaving 4 bases unmatched. The CDR3 covers 16 residues. The CDR3 coding sequence is TGTGCCACCAGCAAAGGGACTAGCGGGAGGGATGAGACCCAGTACTTC. It translates to CATSKGTSGRDETQYF. Full variable domain (rest looked up from reference TRBV15 and TRBJ2-5): DAMVIQNPRYQVTQFGKPVTLSCSQTLNHNVMYWYQQKSSQAPKLLFHYYDKDFNNEADTPDNFQSRRPNTSFCFLDIRSPGLGDTAMYLCATSKGTSGRDETQYFGPGTRLLVL.

This sequence joins TRBV11-2 and TRBJ2-7; no reliable D call. V was cut by 5 bases and J by 0 bases, with 11 bases left in between. Germline V CDR1 and CDR2: SGHAT, FQNNGV. The CDR3 has 14 residues. CDR3 sequence (DNA): TGTGCCAGCAGCCTAAAAGGGAACTCCTACGAGCAGTACTTC. As protein: CASSLKGNSYEQYF.

V is TRBV6-5 and J is TRBJ1-2; tentative D call: TRBD1 (5 bases). This CDR3 contains 13 residues. Trimming pared 2 bases from V and 7 bases from J, leaving 11 bases between. The germline V gene encodes CDR1 MNHEY and CDR2 SVGAGI. The CDR3 loop is CASSYKRGGGYTF. In DNA form, the CDR3 reads TGTGCCAGCAGTTACAAGAGGGGCGGTGGCTACACCTTC.

The genes are TRBV5-4 and TRBJ2-3; no firm D call. The CDR3 consists of 17 residues. V lost 4 bases to trimming and J lost 1 base, with 19 bases between them. Germline V gives CDR1 SGHNT, CDR2 YYREEE (reference sequence). Here the CDR3 DNA reads TGTGCCAGCAGCCGACAATATCGGGCGCAGGGCACAGATACGCAGTATTTT. It translates to CASSRQYRAQGTDTQYF.